Below are 19 T cell receptor beta chains sequenced from a single sample in a study of human T cells and chemical hapten exposure. TCRdb re-analysed the RACE reads in MiXCR, keeping a single row per CDR3 protein. The table shows roughly 92,000 distinct CDR3 sequences, with about an eighth occurring only once. The time point: patch test 2, 6 weeks after DPC sensitization. The treatment here: therapeutic diphenylcyclopropenone sensitization with weekly scalp DPC. Sequences were derived from whole blood, sampled in connection with sensitization to the hapten diphenylcyclopropenone (DPC). The source of these receptors is a woman aged 35 to 49 with alopecia areata. Some clones in this sample may be carry-over from other donors' samples.

Ten or more counts support this clonotype. This chain connects TRBV6-2 or TRBV6-3 to TRBJ2-5; 7 nucleotides match TRBD2. The CDR3 has 15 residues. CDR1 MNHEY and CDR2 SVGEGT come from the germline V gene. V shed 4 bases and J 5 bases; nucleotides not matched to a gene: 10. CDR3 residues: CASSSPTRGGETQYF. The CDR3 coding sequence is TGTGCCAGCAGTTCCCCGACAAGGGGAGGGGAGACCCAGTACTTC.

In this sample, this clonotype turned up many times. The V gene is TRBV7-2, the J gene TRBJ2-1; 13 bases are shared with TRBD2. This CDR3 has 15 residues. The ends lost 7 bases at V and 7 bases at J; junction bases unmatched: 7. Germline lookup yields CDR1 SGHTA and CDR2 FQGNSA. CDR3 nucleotide sequence: TGTGCCAGCACCCCGACTAGCGGGGGGAGGAATGAGCAGTTCTTC. This codes for CASTPTSGGRNEQFF. Drawing the rest from reference TRBV7-2 and TRBJ2-1, the complete variable domain is GAGVSQSPSNKVTEKGKDVELRCDPISGHTALYWYRQSLGQGLEFLIYFQGNSAPDKSGLPSDRFSAERTGGSVSTLTIQRTQQEDSAVYLCASTPTSGGRNEQFFGPGTRLTVL.

The rearrangement uses TRBV6-5 and TRBJ1-5; D not resolved. This CDR3 comprises 15 residues. Germline CDR1 and CDR2: MNHEY and SVGAGI. Trimming pared 6 bases from V and 3 bases from J, leaving 15 bases between. The CDR3 region is CASRQTTWDNQPQHF. In DNA form, the CDR3 reads TGTGCCAGCAGGCAAACGACATGGGACAATCAGCCCCAGCATTTT.

This CDR3 reads CASGGARYEQYF. CDR3 sequence (DNA): TGTGCCAGTGGGGGAGCCCGGTACGAGCAGTACTTC. V is TRBV28 and J is TRBJ2-7; D may match TRBD1 or TRBD2 (5 bases each). The CDR3 spans 12 residues. The germline V gene encodes CDR1 MDHEN and CDR2 SYDVKM. V was clipped by 9 bases and J by 4 bases, with 13 bases between them.

This clonotype was seen a handful of times. This chain links TRBV19 with TRBJ1-5, with D tentatively TRBD1 (5 bases). This CDR3 spans 14 amino acids. V was cut by 2 bases and J by 8 bases, with 13 bases left in between. Germline V CDR1 and CDR2: LNHDA, SQIVND (reference sequence). The DNA for the CDR3 is TGTGCCAGTAGTATACGGGGTCAGGGAAAGCCCCAGCATTTT. It yields the protein CASSIRGQGKPQHF. The complete variable domain, with remaining parts taken from reference TRBV19 and TRBJ1-5, reads DGGITQSPKYLFRKEGQNVTLSCEQNLNHDAMYWYRQDPGQGLRLIYYSQIVNDFQKGDIAEGYSVSREKKESFPLTVTSAQKNPTAFYLCASSIRGQGKPQHFGDGTRLSIL.

This clonotype was recorded at least ten times. Mismatch with germline at one junction end may stem from a read error. The gene calls are TRBV7-9 and TRBJ1-1, with D perhaps matching TRBD1 (6 bases). Germline V gene sequence: CDR1 SEHNR, CDR2 FQNEAQ (reference sequence). CDR3 length: 14 amino acids. CDR3 sequence: CASSIASQGTEAFF. CDR3 coding DNA: TGTGCCAGCAGCATAGCAAGTCAGGGGACTGAAGCTTTCTTT. Supplemented by reference TRBV7-9 and TRBJ1-1, the full variable domain reads DTGVSQNPRHKITKRGQNVTFRCDPISEHNRLYWYRQTLGQGPEFLTYFQNEAQLEKSRLLSDRFSAERPKGSFSTLEIQRTEQGDSAMYLCASSIASQGTEAFFGQGTRLTVV.

The sample holds a few counts of this clonotype. The V and J genes are TRBV18 and TRBJ1-2, with a tentative D call TRBD1 (5 bases). CDR3 length equals 14 residues. Trimming shortened V by 5 bases and J by 1 base, and 11 bases separated the two germline ends. Germline V gene lookup returns CDR1 KGHSH and CDR2 LQKENI. This CDR3 is CASSSLTVNYGYTF. CDR3 coding DNA: TGTGCCAGCTCATCCTTGACAGTTAACTATGGCTACACCTTC.

This clonotype occurred many times. The rearrangement joins TRBV25-1 to TRBJ2-1; D perhaps matches TRBD1 (6 bases). Trimming shortened V by 5 bases and J by 4 bases, and 21 bases separated the two germline ends. The CDR3 covers 17 residues. Germline assignment: CDR1 MGHDK and CDR2 SYGVNS. CDR3 sequence reads: CASSPRQALTGYNEQFF. The CDR3 bases are TGTGCCAGCAGTCCAAGACAGGCGTTAACGGGGTACAATGAGCAGTTCTTC.

The rearrangement uses TRBV29-1 and TRBJ2-4; TRBD1 or TRBD2 may be the D gene (5 bases each). The CDR3 loop spans 14 amino acids. Germline V gives CDR1 SQVTM, CDR2 ANQGSEA. Trimming took 4 bases from V and 8 from J, leaving 18 bases between them. DNA for the CDR3: TGCAGCGTTGTGTGGGACCTATCCGGGGACATTCAGTACTTC. Encoded protein: CSVVWDLSGDIQYF.

This clonotype occurred a few times. V is TRBV2 and J is TRBJ1-1, with D possibly being TRBD1 (5 bases). CDR1 SNHLY and CDR2 FYNNEI come from the germline V gene. Trimming pared 7 bases from V and 0 bases from J, leaving 12 bases between. The CDR3 is 14 residues long. CDR3 in DNA: TGTGCCAGCAACAGGCTCGGGTTGAACACTGAAGCTTTCTTT. Translating gives CASNRLGLNTEAFF.

In regard to this clonotype: This could be a read error, since a much larger clone is one nucleotide away. This chain connects TRBV7-3 to TRBJ2-2, with D possibly being TRBD1 or TRBD2 (6 bases each). Germline V gives CDR1 SGHTA, CDR2 FQGTGA. The CDR3 is 14 residues long. CDR3 coding DNA: TGTGCCAGCAGCTTAGGGACAACAGGCGGGGAGCCGTTTTTT. Protein product: CASSLGTTGGEPFF.

The rearrangement uses TRBV7-9 and TRBJ2-7; no clear D. This CDR3 comprises 14 residues. V lost 1 base and J 1 base, leaving 8 bases between the germline ends. Germline V lookup: CDR1 SEHNR, CDR2 FQNEAQ (reference sequence). The CDR3 DNA is TGTGCCAGCAGCTTAGACAGCCTGTCCTACGAGCAGTACTTC. As protein: CASSLDSLSYEQYF.

A remark on this clonotype: A much larger clone lies a single base off, so this may be a read error. The chain couples TRBV29-1 to TRBJ1-4; D uncertain. The ends were cut back, 0 bases at V and 8 bases at J, with 13 bases in the middle. CDR3 length: 14 residues. CDR1 and CDR2 from the germline V gene are SQVTM and ANQGSEA. CDR3 amino acids: CSVEDSWIGEKLFF. As DNA, the CDR3 is TGCAGCGTTGAAGATTCCTGGATAGGGGAAAAACTGTTTTTT.

This clonotype was observed at least ten times. The V gene is TRBV7-9, the J gene TRBJ2-7; D remains unclear. Per germline, CDR1 SEHNR and CDR2 FQNEAQ (reference sequence). V was trimmed by 2 bases and J by 6 bases, leaving 14 bases between them. The CDR3 sequence is 14 residues long. The chain's CDR3 is CASSLRPGLSEQYF. In DNA, the CDR3 is TGTGCCAGCAGCTTACGGCCGGGCCTCAGCGAGCAGTACTTC.

The rearrangement joins TRBV20-1 to TRBJ1-1; D gene unclear. The CDR3 totals 15 residues. Germline V gives CDR1 DFQATT, CDR2 SNEGSKA (reference sequence). V shed 6 bases and J shed 4 bases, with 21 bases lying between them. CDR3 nucleotides: TGCAGTGCCCCGAATCCCCGGGAGTTTCGCACTGAAGCTTTCTTT. This translates into CSAPNPREFRTEAFF.

This clonotype was counted only a few times. The genes are TRBV6-5 and TRBJ1-5, with a possible D match to TRBD1 (5 bases). V was trimmed by 3 bases and J by 1 base, leaving 7 bases between them. This CDR3 spans 14 amino acids. Germline CDR1 is MNHEY and CDR2 is SVGAGI. The CDR3 protein is CASSYRGSNQPQHF. The CDR3 DNA follows: TGTGCCAGCAGTTATAGGGGAAGCAATCAGCCCCAGCATTTT.

This clonotype showed up many times. The chain recombines TRBV3-1 with TRBJ2-3; maybe TRBD1 (6 bases). The V gene's germline CDR1 is LGHDT and CDR2 YNNKEL (reference sequence). Trimming removed 0 bases from V and 4 bases from J, with 11 bases in between. This CDR3 is built from 15 residues. CDR3 bases: TGTGCCAGCAGCCAAGAAAGCAGGGGATCAGATACGCAGTATTTT. Amino acid sequence: CASSQESRGSDTQYF.

This clonotype was counted at least ten times. The V call is TRBV13, the J call TRBJ1-2; TRBD1 agrees at 12 bases. Germline V lookup: CDR1 PRHDT, CDR2 FYEKMQ (reference sequence). V lost 4 bases, J lost 4 bases, and 7 bases stayed unmatched. This CDR3 contains 16 residues. Written as DNA, the CDR3 is TGTGCCAGCAGCTCCGGGACAGGGGGCTTCTTCTATGGCTACACCTTC. Translation gives CASSSGTGGFFYGYTF. The variable domain in full, completed from reference TRBV13 and TRBJ1-2, reads AAGVIQSPRHLIKEKRETATLKCYPIPRHDTVYWYQQGPGQDPQFLISFYEKMQSDKGSIPDRFSAQQFSDYHSELNMSSLELGDSALYFCASSSGTGGFFYGYTFGSGTRLTVV.

The CDR3 region is CSANRGGNTEAFF. The DNA for the CDR3 is TGCAGCGCAAACAGGGGGGGGAACACTGAAGCTTTCTTT. This sequence joins TRBV29-1 and TRBJ1-1, with 8 bases identical to TRBD1. The CDR3 sequence is 13 residues long. CDR1 and CDR2 from the germline V gene are SQVTM and ANQGSEA. V shed 7 bases and J 1 base; nucleotides not matched to a gene: 5. The whole variable domain, filled in from reference TRBV29-1 and TRBJ1-1, reads SAVISQKPSRDICQRGTSLTIQCQVDSQVTMMFWYRQQPGQSLTLIATANQGSEATYESGFVIDKFPISRPNLTFSTLTVSNMSPEDSSIYLCSANRGGNTEAFFGQGTRLTVV.